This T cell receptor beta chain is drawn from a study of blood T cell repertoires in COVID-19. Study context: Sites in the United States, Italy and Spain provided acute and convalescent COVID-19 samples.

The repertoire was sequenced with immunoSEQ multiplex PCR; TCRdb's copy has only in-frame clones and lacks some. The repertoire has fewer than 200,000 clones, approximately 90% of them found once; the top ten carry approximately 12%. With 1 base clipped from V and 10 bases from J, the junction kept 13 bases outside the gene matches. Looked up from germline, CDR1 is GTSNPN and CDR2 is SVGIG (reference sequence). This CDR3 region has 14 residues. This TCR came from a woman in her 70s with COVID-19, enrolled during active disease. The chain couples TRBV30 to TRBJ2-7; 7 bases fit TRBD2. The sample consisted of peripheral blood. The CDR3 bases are TGTGCCTGGAGTGAGTGGGGGGGGACTTCAACCCAGTACTTC. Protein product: CAWSEWGGTSTQYF.